This T cell receptor beta chain is drawn from a study of human T cells and chemical hapten exposure (dated by TCRdb to about 2021). For the wider study: Libraries were pooled for sequencing, and variation in per-sample TCR yields was attributed mainly to small differences in library volumes within the pool. This study followed changes in the peripheral blood TCR repertoire in vivo during primary and secondary sensitization of alopecia patients to the hapten diphenylcyclopropenone (DPC). Each blood RNA sample was used to sequence both TCR alpha and TCR beta chains.

Total RNA was isolated from unfractionated whole blood collected in Tempus Blood RNA tubes. As TCR sequencing controls, roughly five healthy volunteers were used, with blood taken at day 0, 2 weeks and 6 weeks. This clonotype was recorded many times. It has no known antigen specificity. One end of the junction fails to match germline, which may point to a read error. The method was 5' RACE. Instrument used: Illumina MiSeq. During library preparation, unique molecular identifiers were attached to individual cDNA molecules so that TCRs could be counted in a quantitative, reproducible way. Under the source paper's analysis protocol: A median of approximately 100,000 TCRs per sample was observed, with a range of roughly 23,224 to 700,000. The Decombinator software suite was used to annotate the V, J and CDR3 of the TCR reads. To make PS versus PT1 abundance plots, every sample was subsampled to the same number of TCRs (28,000). TCRs were defined as expanded if absent before sensitization and observed at least eight times at the 2-week time point. Clones were called with MiXCR by TCRdb after fastp trimmed the public reads at Q25, and only in-frame beta chains were retained. All rows with the same CDR3 protein become a single entry with the most common DNA and genes. Clone size and V and J calls follow TCRdb, not the original study. This sample comprises around 140,000 distinct CDR3 sequences, 4.1% of them detected only once. Jointly, the top ten make up about 1.3% of the sample.

CDR3 length: 13 amino acids, cysteine to phenylalanine. CDR3 DNA is the only sequence kept; it has 39 bases, read in frame from the first base. In the germline V gene (reference sequence), CDR1 corresponds to SSHAT and CDR2 to FNYEAQ. Findings and caveats that apply to the study as a whole: No change with DPC sensitization was found in the number of TCRs above 1 in 1000 frequency, and no evidence of global repertoire structure alterations was found. After repeated subsampling, changes were observed in the strength of the expansion versus patch-test correlation and in the threshold at which the correlation became significant.

The sequence derives from a female donor in good health. The chain employs TRBV7-7 and TRBJ1-5; the D gene lacks a confident call. The CDR3 is CASSQDRNQPQHF. In nucleotide form, the sequence is TGTGCTAGCAGCCAGGACCGCAATCAGCCCCAGCATTTT.